In this sample, the clone carrying this T cell receptor beta chain turned up many times. Its antigen is still unknown. The data stem from a study of T cells in Graves' hyperthyroidism and ophthalmopathy. Study conclusions and caveats: The model anticipated ophthalmopathy a median about 6.5 months pre-onset. Classification by a 13 V-J model distinguished ophthalmopathy from stable hyperthyroidism.

Template material for amplifying TCR beta CDR3 regions consisted of RNA transcripts. Carried out on the TCR CDR3, a first-round RT-PCR used the HTBI primer set. TCRdb independently ran MiXCR on the multiplex PCR reads; one entry per CDR3 protein. The sample has about 600,000 distinct CDR3 sequences, about a sixth seen once; the top ten hold about 3.5%. The CDR3 length is 19 residues. V trimming: 0 bases; J trimming: 4 bases; junction bases outside the gene matches: 13. Germline V gene data show CDR1 as MNHEY and CDR2 as SMNVEV (reference sequence). Criteria for exclusion of patients were uncontrolled infection, other autoimmune disease, pregnancy or lactation.

This chain joins TRBV27 and TRBJ2-1; 9 bases fit TRBD2. Sequencing used blood. The receptor was isolated from a woman aged 40 to 50 with Graves' ophthalmopathy. In DNA, the CDR3 is TGTGCCAGCAGTTTATCGAACCTACCCGGACTAGCGATTTACAATGAGCAGTTCTTC. It encodes CASSLSNLPGLAIYNEQFF.